A single sample gave rise to the 22 T cell receptor beta chains below, sequenced in a study of blood T cell repertoires in COVID-19. TCRdb's table, derived via immunoSEQ multiplex PCR, lists solely in-frame clones and lacks some. The table lists about 310,000 clones, approximately 89% of them singletons. The specimen was PBMCs or T cells enriched from blood (not recorded which). These receptors originate from a woman aged 25 to 39 who had recovered from COVID-19.

CDR3 coding DNA: TGTGCCAGCTCACCTGTGGCAGGGCCCACAGATACGCAGTATTTT. This encodes CASSPVAGPTDTQYF. This rearrangement joins TRBV18 to TRBJ2-3, with D tentatively TRBD1 (5 bases). The CDR3 consists of 15 residues. V was cut by 3 bases and J by 2 bases, with 12 bases left in between. Germline lookup yields CDR1 KGHSH and CDR2 LQKENI.

The V and J genes are TRBV6-5 and TRBJ2-7, with TRBD2 as a possible D gene (6 bases). Germline loops: CDR1 MNHEY, CDR2 SVGAGI. V lost 2 bases to trimming and J lost 1 base, with 15 bases between them. The CDR3 totals 16 residues. In nucleotides, the CDR3 is TGTGCCAGCAGTTACAATTGGGGAGGTAGTTCCTACGAGCAGTACTTC. Its protein is CASSYNWGGSSYEQYF.

V usage is TRBV3-1 (or the pseudogene TRBV3-2) and J usage is TRBJ2-1; tentatively, D is TRBD2 (6 bases). Germline CDR1 LGHDT, CDR2 YNNKEL (reference sequence). This CDR3 is built from 15 residues. Trimming left V 3 bases short and J 7 bases short, with 16 bases between. The CDR3 is CASSQWGLEGNEQFF. The CDR3 DNA is TGTGCCAGCAGCCAGTGGGGACTGGAGGGGAATGAGCAGTTCTTC.

The chain carries TRBV7-2 and TRBJ2-1, with TRBD2 matching 10 bases. CDR1 is SGHTA, CDR2 FQGNSA, per germline. This CDR3 region has 17 residues. V dropped 5 bases and J dropped 12; count of bases not matched to a gene: 19. CDR3 DNA sequence: TGTGCCAGCAGCCCCAGAGGGGCTAGCGGGGGCACAGAGCGGCAGTTCTTC. This gives the protein CASSPRGASGGTERQFF.

The chain combines TRBV12-5 with TRBJ2-7, with TRBD2 matching over 8 bases. Trimming took 5 bases from V and 0 from J; bases not matched to a gene: 3. CDR3 length: 14 amino acids. The germline V gene encodes CDR1 LGHNT and CDR2 FRNRAP. DNA of the CDR3: TGTGCTAGTGGTACCAGCGGGGGCTCCTACGAGCAGTACTTC. It yields the protein CASGTSGGSYEQYF.

The V and J genes are TRBV5-1 and TRBJ2-3; maybe TRBD1 (6 bases). The V end lost 4 bases, the J end lost 2 bases, and 17 bases lay between the germline ends. The CDR3 totals 16 residues. In germline, CDR1 is SGHRS, CDR2 YFSETQ. CDR3 nucleotides: TGCGCCAGCAGCGTTTATCAACAGGGAAACACAGATACGCAGTATTTT. It translates to CASSVYQQGNTDTQYF.

This clone was recorded once. V and J are TRBV9 and TRBJ2-7; 13 bases are shared with TRBD2. Germline-derived CDR1 and CDR2 are SGDLS and YYNGEE. J lost 6 bases, V lost 4 bases, and 7 bases had no gene match. This CDR3 has 15 residues. This chain's CDR3 is CASSPRLAGGVEQYF. CDR3 DNA: TGTGCCAGCAGCCCCCGACTAGCGGGGGGCGTCGAGCAGTACTTC.

This chain connects TRBV18 to TRBJ2-1; D is uncertain. This CDR3 has 12 residues. Trimming took off 5 bases at V and 8 bases at J, with 10 bases between the two ends. Germline CDR1 KGHSH, CDR2 LQKENI. CDR3 DNA sequence: TGTGCCAGCTCATATCGACGGGATGAGCAGTTCTTC. This codes for CASSYRRDEQFF.

The chain has TRBV6-2 or TRBV6-3 and TRBJ2-7; 12 bases align to TRBD2. V was clipped by 4 bases and J by 4 bases; unmatched bases: 5. Looked up from germline, CDR1 is MNHEY and CDR2 is SVGEGT. The CDR3 totals 15 residues. The CDR3 DNA follows: TGTGCCAGCAGTTCAGGACTAGCGGGGACTTACGAGCAGTACTTC. Its translation: CASSSGLAGTYEQYF.

This clone was counted a single time. The chain employs TRBV19 and TRBJ2-5; no reliable D call. The CDR3 covers 14 residues. Germline loops: CDR1 LNHDA, CDR2 SQIVND (reference sequence). The germline V and J ends were trimmed by 2 bases and 5 bases, with 12 bases remaining between them. The CDR3 here is CASSINAGRETQYF. The CDR3 DNA is TGTGCCAGTAGTATAAACGCAGGAAGGGAGACCCAGTACTTC. The complete variable domain, with remaining parts taken from reference TRBV19 and TRBJ2-5, reads DGGITQSPKYLFRKEGQNVTLSCEQNLNHDAMYWYRQDPGQGLRLIYYSQIVNDFQKGDIAEGYSVSREKKESFPLTVTSAQKNPTAFYLCASSINAGRETQYFGPGTRLLVL.

This clone occurred once. The gene calls are TRBV27 and TRBJ2-7; TRBD2 might be the D (5 bases). V was shortened by 8 bases and J by 6 bases, with 14 bases between the two germline ends. The CDR3 extends over 12 amino acids. Germline-derived CDR1 and CDR2 are MNHEY and SMNVEV (reference sequence). CDR3 in DNA: TGTGCCAGCCGCGGACGGGGAATCGAGCAGTACTTC. Protein product: CASRGRGIEQYF.

This clone was seen just once. This chain links TRBV24-1 with TRBJ1-5; 11 nucleotides agree with TRBD1. J lost 3 bases, V lost 10 bases, and 22 bases had no gene match. Germline CDR1 KGHDR, CDR2 SFDVKD. The CDR3 is made up of 20 amino acids. CDR3 nucleotide sequence: TGTGCCACTCAAGGGAGCGCGGGACAGGGGGACCCTGGGATCAATCAGCCCCAGCATTTT. Amino acid sequence: CATQGSAGQGDPGINQPQHF.

The rearrangement links TRBV5-1 to TRBJ1-6; 8 positions match TRBD1. This CDR3 is 16 amino acids long. The germline CDR1 and CDR2 sequences are SGHRS and YFSETQ. J gave up 3 bases and V 2 bases, and 4 bases lay outside the gene matches. The CDR3 spells CASSFGTGNYNSPLHF. CDR3 DNA sequence: TGCGCCAGCAGCTTCGGGACAGGAAACTATAATTCACCCCTCCACTTT.

The chain links TRBV27 to TRBJ2-1; 15 bases match TRBD2. CDR3 length: 16 amino acids. The germline V gene has CDR1 MNHEY and CDR2 SMNVEV (reference sequence). Losses at the gene ends were 6 bases for V and 9 bases for J; bases not matched to a gene: 9. The CDR3 spells CASSHRTSGRASEQFF. The DNA of the CDR3 is TGTGCCAGCAGCCACAGGACTAGCGGGAGGGCCTCTGAGCAGTTCTTC.

This chain connects TRBV11-3 to TRBJ1-1; D ambiguous. There are 14 residues in the CDR3. V lost 1 base and J 3 bases, leaving 9 bases between the germline ends. CDR1 and CDR2 from the germline V gene are SGHNT and YENEEA. As DNA, the CDR3 is TGTGCCAGCAGCTTAGCCCCGACTGACACTGAAGCTTTCTTT. Residues: CASSLAPTDTEAFF.

This chain links TRBV4-2 with TRBJ2-5; possible D gene TRBD1, 6 bases. CDR3 length: 15 amino acids. Germline lookup yields CDR1 LGHNA and CDR2 YNFKEQ. Trimming took 0 bases from V and 2 from J, leaving 10 bases between them. Here the CDR3 reads CASSQEQTGQETQYF. In DNA form, the CDR3 reads TGTGCCAGCAGCCAAGAACAGACAGGTCAAGAGACCCAGTACTTC.

CDR3 amino acids: CASSVQGSGSGANVLTF. Written as DNA, the CDR3 is TGTGCCAGCAGCGTGCAGGGGTCGGGCTCTGGGGCCAACGTCCTGACTTTC. V is TRBV9 and J is TRBJ2-6; weak D call: TRBD1 (6 bases). Germline CDR1 and CDR2: SGDLS and YYNGEE. Trimming stripped 2 bases from V and 0 bases from J, with 12 bases between. The CDR3 extends over 17 amino acids.

This chain connects TRBV12-5 to TRBJ1-5; a weak D match, TRBD1 (5 bases). With 1 base removed from V and 0 bases from J, the gap between germline ends came to 16 bases. The CDR3 is made up of 18 amino acids. Per germline, CDR1 LGHNT and CDR2 FRNRAP. The CDR3 DNA sequence: TGTGCTAGTGGTTTGGCAATAGTAGGAGGGGATAGCAATCAGCCCCAGCATTTT. It codes for CASGLAIVGGDSNQPQHF.

The chain carries TRBV5-6 and TRBJ2-1, with D possibly being TRBD2 (5 bases). The CDR3 spans 19 residues. V was pared by 0 bases and J by 7 bases, with 26 bases between. Germline values: CDR1 SGHDT, CDR2 YYEEEE. DNA for the CDR3: TGTGCCAGCAGCTTGGTTCTTTTGGGTCTGGGCCTACCGGGGAATGAGCAGTTCTTC. Amino acid sequence: CASSLVLLGLGLPGNEQFF.

V is TRBV11-2 and J is TRBJ1-5, with D uncertain. CDR3 length: 14 amino acids. V dropped 5 bases and J dropped 2 bases, with 10 bases sitting between them. Germline V gives CDR1 SGHAT, CDR2 FQNNGV. The CDR3 DNA follows: TGTGCCAGCAGCACGTTCGGGGGCAATCAGCCCCAGCATTTT. Protein sequence: CASSTFGGNQPQHF. Variable domain in full (rest from reference TRBV11-2 and TRBJ1-5): EAGVAQSPRYKIIEKRQSVAFWCNPISGHATLYWYQQILGQGPKLLIQFQNNGVVDDSQLPKDRFSAERLKGVDSTLKIQPAKLEDSAVYLCASSTFGGNQPQHFGDGTRLSIL.

This chain joins TRBV9 and TRBJ2-3; TRBD2 agrees at 8 bases. The CDR3 has 18 residues. Germline assignment: CDR1 SGDLS and CDR2 YYNGEE. With V trimmed by 0 bases and J by 0 bases, 9 bases remained unmatched. The CDR3 DNA sequence: TGTGCCAGCAGCGTAGCTGAGCTAGCGGGTACTAGCACAGATACGCAGTATTTT. Its translation: CASSVAELAGTSTDTQYF.

V gene TRBV19 combines with J gene TRBJ1-1, with TRBD1 matching over 10 bases. CDR3 length equals 14 residues. Germline CDR1 reads LNHDA; CDR2 reads SQIVND (reference sequence). J gave up 9 bases and V 3 bases, and 7 bases lay outside the gene matches. The CDR3 bases are TGTGCCAGTAGTATTTTGGGACAGGGGTATCAAGCTTTCTTT. It is translated as CASSILGQGYQAFF.